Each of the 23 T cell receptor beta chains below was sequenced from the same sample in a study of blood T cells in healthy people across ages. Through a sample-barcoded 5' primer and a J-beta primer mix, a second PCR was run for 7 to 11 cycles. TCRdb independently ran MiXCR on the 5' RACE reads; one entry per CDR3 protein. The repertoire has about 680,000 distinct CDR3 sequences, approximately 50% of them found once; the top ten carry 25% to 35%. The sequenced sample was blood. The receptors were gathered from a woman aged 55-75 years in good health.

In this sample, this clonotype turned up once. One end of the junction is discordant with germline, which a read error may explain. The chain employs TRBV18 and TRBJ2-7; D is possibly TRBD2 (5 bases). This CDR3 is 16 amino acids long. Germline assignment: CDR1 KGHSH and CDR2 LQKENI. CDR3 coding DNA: TGTGCCAGCTCCCGGGCGCAAGGCGGGCTACCCTACGAGCGGTACTTC. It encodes CASSRAQGGLPYERYF.

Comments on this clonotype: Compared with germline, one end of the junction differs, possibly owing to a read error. The CDR3 sequence is CTTSGDNEQFF. CDR3 DNA sequence: TGTACCACCAGCGGAGACAATGAGCAGTTCTTC. V and J are TRBV15 and TRBJ2-1, with D possibly being TRBD2 (5 bases). CDR3 length: 11 residues. The V gene's germline CDR1 is LNHNV and CDR2 YYDKDF (reference sequence). Full variable domain (remainder filled in from reference TRBV15 and TRBJ2-1): DAMVIQNPRYQVTQFGKPVTLSCSQTLNHNVMYWYQQKSSQAPKLLFHYYDKDFNNEADTPDNFQSRRPNTSFCFLDIRSPGLGDTAMYLCTTSGDNEQFFGPGTRLTVL.

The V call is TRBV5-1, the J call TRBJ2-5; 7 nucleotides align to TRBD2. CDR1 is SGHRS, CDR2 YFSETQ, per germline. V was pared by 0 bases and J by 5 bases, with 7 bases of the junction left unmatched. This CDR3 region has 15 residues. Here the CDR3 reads CASSLVREMMETQYF. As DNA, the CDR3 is TGCGCCAGCAGCTTGGTGCGGGAGATGATGGAGACCCAGTACTTC.

The CDR3 bases are TGCAGGGGGACTAGCGGGACGCAGCAGTACTTC. It specifies CRGTSGTQQYF. This chain uses TRBV20-1 with TRBJ2-7; 13 positions agree with TRBD2. Germline V gives CDR1 DFQATT, CDR2 SNEGSKA (reference sequence). This CDR3 has 11 residues.

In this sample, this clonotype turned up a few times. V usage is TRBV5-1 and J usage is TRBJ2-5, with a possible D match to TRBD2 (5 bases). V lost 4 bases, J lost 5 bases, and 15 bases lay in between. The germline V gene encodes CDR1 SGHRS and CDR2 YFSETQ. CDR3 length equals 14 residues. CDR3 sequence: CASSPTAVGETQYF. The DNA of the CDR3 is TGCGCCAGCAGCCCAACAGCGGTCGGGGAGACCCAGTACTTC.

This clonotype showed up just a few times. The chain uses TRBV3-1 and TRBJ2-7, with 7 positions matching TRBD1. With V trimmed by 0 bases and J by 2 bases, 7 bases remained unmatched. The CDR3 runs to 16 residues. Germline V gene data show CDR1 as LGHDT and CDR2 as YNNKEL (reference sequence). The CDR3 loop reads CASSQDGYQGAYEQYF. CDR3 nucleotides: TGTGCCAGCAGCCAAGATGGTTACCAGGGGGCCTACGAGCAGTACTTC.

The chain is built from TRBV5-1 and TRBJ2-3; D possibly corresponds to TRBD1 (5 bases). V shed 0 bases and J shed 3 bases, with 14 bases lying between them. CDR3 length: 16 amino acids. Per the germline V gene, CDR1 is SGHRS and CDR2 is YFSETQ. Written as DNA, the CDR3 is TGCGCCAGCAGCTTGGGCGCAGGGTCTGCGACAGATACGCAGTATTTT. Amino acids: CASSLGAGSATDTQYF.

The CDR3 loop reads CSGVSGRAVAKNIQYF. DNA of the CDR3: TGCAGTGGGGTTAGCGGGAGGGCCGTGGCCAAAAACATTCAGTACTTC. This chain links TRBV20-1 with TRBJ2-4; 11 nucleotides agree with TRBD2. The CDR3 is 16 amino acids. CDR1 and CDR2 (germline): DFQATT, SNEGSKA (reference sequence). V shed 7 bases, J shed 1 base, and the junction held 9 bases outside the gene matches.

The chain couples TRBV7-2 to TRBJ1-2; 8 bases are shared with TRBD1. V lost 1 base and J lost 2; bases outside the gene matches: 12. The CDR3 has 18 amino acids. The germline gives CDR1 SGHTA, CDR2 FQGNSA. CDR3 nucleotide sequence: TGTGCCAGCAGCTTAGGAAGGCCAGACAGGGGTCGGAACTATGGCTACACCTTC. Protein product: CASSLGRPDRGRNYGYTF.

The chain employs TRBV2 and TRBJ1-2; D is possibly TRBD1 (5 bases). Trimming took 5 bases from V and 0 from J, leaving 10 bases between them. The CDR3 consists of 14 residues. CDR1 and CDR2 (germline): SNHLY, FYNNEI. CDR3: CASSSGPTNYGYTF. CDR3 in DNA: TGTGCCAGCAGTTCGGGACCTACTAACTATGGCTACACCTTC. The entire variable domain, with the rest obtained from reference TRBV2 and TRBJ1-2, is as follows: EPEVTQTPSHQVTQMGQEVILRCVPISNHLYFYWYRQILGQKVEFLVSFYNNEISEKSEIFDDQFSVERPDGSNFTLKIRSTKLEDSAMYFCASSSGPTNYGYTFGSGTRLTVV.

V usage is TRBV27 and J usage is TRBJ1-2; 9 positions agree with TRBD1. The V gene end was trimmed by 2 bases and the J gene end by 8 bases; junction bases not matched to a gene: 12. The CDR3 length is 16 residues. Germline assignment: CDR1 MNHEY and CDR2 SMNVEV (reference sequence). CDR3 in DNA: TGTGCCAGCAGTTTAAAGGACAGGGGTTTGGTGGAGGGCTACACCTTC. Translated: CASSLKDRGLVEGYTF.

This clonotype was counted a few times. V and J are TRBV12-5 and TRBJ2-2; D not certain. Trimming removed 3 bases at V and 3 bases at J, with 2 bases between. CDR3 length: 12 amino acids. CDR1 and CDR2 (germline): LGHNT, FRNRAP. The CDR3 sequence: CASGFYTGELFF. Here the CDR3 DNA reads TGTGCTAGTGGTTTTTACACCGGGGAGCTGTTTTTT.

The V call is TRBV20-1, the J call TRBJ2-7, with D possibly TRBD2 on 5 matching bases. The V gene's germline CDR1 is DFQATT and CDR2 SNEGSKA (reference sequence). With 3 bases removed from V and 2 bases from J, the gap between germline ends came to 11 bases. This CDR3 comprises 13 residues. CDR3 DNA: TGCAGTGCTAGGGGGAGCCTTACCTACGAGCAGTACTTC. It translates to CSARGSLTYEQYF.

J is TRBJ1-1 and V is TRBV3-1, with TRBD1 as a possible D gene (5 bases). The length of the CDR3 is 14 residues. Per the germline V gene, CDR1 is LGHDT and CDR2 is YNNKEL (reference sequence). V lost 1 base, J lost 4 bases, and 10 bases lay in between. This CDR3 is CASSQGAGPTEAFF. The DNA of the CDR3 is TGTGCCAGCAGCCAAGGGGCAGGGCCCACTGAAGCTTTCTTT.

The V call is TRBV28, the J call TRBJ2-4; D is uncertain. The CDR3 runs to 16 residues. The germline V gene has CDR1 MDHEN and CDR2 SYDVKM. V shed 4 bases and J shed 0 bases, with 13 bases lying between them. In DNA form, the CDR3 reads TGTGCCAGCAGTTCTATGACTGCTCTAGCCAAAAACATTCAGTACTTC. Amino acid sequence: CASSSMTALAKNIQYF. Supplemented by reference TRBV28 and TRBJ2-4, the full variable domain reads DVKVTQSSRYLVKRTGEKVFLECVQDMDHENMFWYRQDPGLGLRLIYFSYDVKMKEKGDIPEGYSVSREKKERFSLILESASTNQTSMYLCASSSMTALAKNIQYFGAGTRLSVL.

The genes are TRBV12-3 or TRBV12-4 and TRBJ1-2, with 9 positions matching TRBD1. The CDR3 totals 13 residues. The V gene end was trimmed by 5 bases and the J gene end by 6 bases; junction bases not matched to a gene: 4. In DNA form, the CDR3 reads TGTGCCAGCAGTAGGGACAGGGTGGATGGCTACACCTTC. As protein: CASSRDRVDGYTF.

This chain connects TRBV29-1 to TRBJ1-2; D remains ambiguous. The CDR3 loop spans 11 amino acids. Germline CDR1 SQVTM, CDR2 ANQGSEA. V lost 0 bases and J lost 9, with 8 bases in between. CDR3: CSVEDLLSYTF. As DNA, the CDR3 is TGCAGCGTTGAAGATCTTCTGAGCTACACCTTC.

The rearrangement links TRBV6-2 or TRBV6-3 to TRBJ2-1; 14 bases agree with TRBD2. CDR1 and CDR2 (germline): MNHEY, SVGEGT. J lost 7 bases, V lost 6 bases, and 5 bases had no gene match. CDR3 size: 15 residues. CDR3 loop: CASRGTSGRGNEQFF. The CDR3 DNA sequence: TGTGCCAGCAGGGGGACTAGCGGGAGAGGGAATGAGCAGTTCTTC.

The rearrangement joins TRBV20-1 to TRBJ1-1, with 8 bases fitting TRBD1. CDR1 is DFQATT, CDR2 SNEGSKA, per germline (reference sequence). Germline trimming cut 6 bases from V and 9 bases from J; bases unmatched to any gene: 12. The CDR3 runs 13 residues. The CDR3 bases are TGCAGTGCGAGGACAGGGTCCCTATTTCAAGCTTTCTTT. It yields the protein CSARTGSLFQAFF.

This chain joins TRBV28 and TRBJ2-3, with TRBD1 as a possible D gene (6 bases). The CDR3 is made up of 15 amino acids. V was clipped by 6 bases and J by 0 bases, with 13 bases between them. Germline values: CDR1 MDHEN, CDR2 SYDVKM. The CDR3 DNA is TGTGCCAGCAGACTGTCGACAGGAAGCACAGATACGCAGTATTTT. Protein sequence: CASRLSTGSTDTQYF. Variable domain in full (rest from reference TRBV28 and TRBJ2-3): DVKVTQSSRYLVKRTGEKVFLECVQDMDHENMFWYRQDPGLGLRLIYFSYDVKMKEKGDIPEGYSVSREKKERFSLILESASTNQTSMYLCASRLSTGSTDTQYFGPGTRLTVL.

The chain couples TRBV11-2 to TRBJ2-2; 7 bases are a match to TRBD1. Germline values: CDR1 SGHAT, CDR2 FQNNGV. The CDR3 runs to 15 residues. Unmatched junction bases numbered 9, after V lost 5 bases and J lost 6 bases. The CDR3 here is CASSPGGKGAGELFF. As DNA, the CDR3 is TGTGCCAGCAGCCCAGGGGGAAAAGGTGCCGGGGAGCTGTTTTTT.

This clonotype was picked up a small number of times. As DNA, the CDR3 is TGTGCCAGCAGCTTAACTACCCCAGGGACTAGCGGCCATTCACAAGAGACCCAGTACTTC. The encoded protein is CASSLTTPGTSGHSQETQYF. The chain uses TRBV11-1 and TRBJ2-5, with TRBD2 matching over 11 bases. Germline trimming cut 2 bases from V and 2 bases from J; bases unmatched to any gene: 16. The CDR3 covers 20 residues. Germline V gives CDR1 SGHAT, CDR2 FQDESV (reference sequence).

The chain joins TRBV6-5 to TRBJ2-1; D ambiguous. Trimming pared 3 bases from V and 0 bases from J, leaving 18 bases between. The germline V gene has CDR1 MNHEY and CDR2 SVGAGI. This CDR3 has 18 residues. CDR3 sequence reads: CASSYIENYPSSYNEQFF. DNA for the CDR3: TGTGCCAGCAGTTATATAGAGAACTACCCAAGCTCCTACAATGAGCAGTTCTTC.